This T cell receptor (beta chain) is from a study of blood T cell repertoires in COVID-19. Overall study: COVID-19 samples collected from the United States, Italy and Spain covered acute and convalescent phases.

The assay was immunoSEQ multiplex PCR, and TCRdb's table has in-frame clones only and misses some. The sample lists a few hundred thousand clones, almost 90% seen once, with around 0.93% in the top ten. The CDR3 totals 18 residues. J gave up 1 base and V 2 bases, and 8 bases lay outside the gene matches. CDR1 and CDR2 from the germline V gene are KGHSH and LQKENI. The chain joins TRBV18 to TRBJ2-2; the match to TRBD2 covers 9 bases. This TCR was sampled from a middle-aged woman with COVID-19, enrolled during active disease. Sequenced: peripheral blood. DNA of the CDR3: TGTGCCAGCTCACCAGAGCTAGCGGGAACCATGAACACCGGGGAGCTGTTTTTT. The encoded protein is CASSPELAGTMNTGELFF. Based on the CDR3 plus reference TRBV18 and TRBJ2-2, the full variable domain is NAGVMQNPRHLVRRRGQEARLRCSPMKGHSHVYWYRQLPEEGLKFMVYLQKENIIDESGMPKERFSAEFPKEGPSILRIQQVVRGDSAAYFCASSPELAGTMNTGELFFGEGSRLTVL.